In this sample, the clone carrying this TCR beta chain turned up once. This entry is derived from a study of T cells in tuberculosis. Background on the study: IGRA-negative adolescents, IGRA-positive adolescents with latent tuberculosis and adults with active tuberculosis formed this South African cohort.

Repertoires were generated with immunoSEQ multiplex PCR, while TCRdb's copy carries only in-frame clones and drops some. Among about 34,000 clones, 91% were seen once, and the ten largest hold about 2.2%. The CDR3 length is 13 residues. CDR1 and CDR2 from the germline V gene are WSHSY and SAAADI. Trimming took 4 bases from V and 9 from J, leaving 13 bases between them. This clonotype was sampled from a donor between 10 and 35 years old with latent tuberculosis or without tuberculosis infection. The V and J genes are TRBV10-2 and TRBJ1-5; tentative D call: TRBD1 (5 bases). The sequenced sample consisted of PBMCs. CDR3: CASSGTTAGPQHF. The CDR3 coding sequence is TGCGCCAGCAGTGGGACGACAGCCGGGCCCCAGCATTTT.